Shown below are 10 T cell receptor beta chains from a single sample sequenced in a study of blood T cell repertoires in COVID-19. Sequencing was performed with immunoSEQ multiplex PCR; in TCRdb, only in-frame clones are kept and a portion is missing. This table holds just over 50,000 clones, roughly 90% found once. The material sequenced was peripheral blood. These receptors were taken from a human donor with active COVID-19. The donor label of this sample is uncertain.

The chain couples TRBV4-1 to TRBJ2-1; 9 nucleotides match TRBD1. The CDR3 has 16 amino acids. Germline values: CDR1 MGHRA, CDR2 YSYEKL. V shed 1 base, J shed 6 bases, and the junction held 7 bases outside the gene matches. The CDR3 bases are TGCGCCAGCAGCCAAGGGGGACAGGGTGCGGTCAATGAGCAGTTCTTC. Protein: CASSQGGQGAVNEQFF.

The CDR3 DNA is TGTGCCAGCAGTTTAGCAGCGGGCTCGGGCTACACCTTC. As protein: CASSLAAGSGYTF. V gene TRBV12-3 or TRBV12-4 combines with J gene TRBJ1-2; D call uncertain. V gave up 0 bases and J gave up 8 bases, with 10 bases separating them. CDR3 length equals 13 residues.

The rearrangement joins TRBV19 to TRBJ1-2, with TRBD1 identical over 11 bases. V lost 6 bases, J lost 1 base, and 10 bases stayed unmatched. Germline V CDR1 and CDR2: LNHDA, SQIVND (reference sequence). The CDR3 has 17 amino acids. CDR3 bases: TGTGCCAGTAGCATGGGGACAGGGGGACCCATTAACTATGGCTACACCTTC. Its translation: CASSMGTGGPINYGYTF.

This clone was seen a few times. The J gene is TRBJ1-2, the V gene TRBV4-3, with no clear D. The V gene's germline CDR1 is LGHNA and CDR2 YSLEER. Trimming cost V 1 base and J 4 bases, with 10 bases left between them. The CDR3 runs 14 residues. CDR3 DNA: TGCGCCAGCAGCCAAGGCGCGGGGTTCTATGGCTACACCTTC. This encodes CASSQGAGFYGYTF.

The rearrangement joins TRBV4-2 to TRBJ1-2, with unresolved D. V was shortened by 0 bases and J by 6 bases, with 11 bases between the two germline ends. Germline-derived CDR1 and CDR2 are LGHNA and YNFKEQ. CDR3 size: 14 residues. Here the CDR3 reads CASSQDLFGDGYTF. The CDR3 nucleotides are TGTGCCAGCAGCCAAGACTTGTTTGGAGATGGCTACACCTTC.

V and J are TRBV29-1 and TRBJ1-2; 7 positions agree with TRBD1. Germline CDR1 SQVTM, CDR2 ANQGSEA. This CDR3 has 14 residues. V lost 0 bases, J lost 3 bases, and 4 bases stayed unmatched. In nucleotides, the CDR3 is TGCAGCGTTGAAGATTGGCAGGGGGACTATGGCTACACCTTC. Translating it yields CSVEDWQGDYGYTF.

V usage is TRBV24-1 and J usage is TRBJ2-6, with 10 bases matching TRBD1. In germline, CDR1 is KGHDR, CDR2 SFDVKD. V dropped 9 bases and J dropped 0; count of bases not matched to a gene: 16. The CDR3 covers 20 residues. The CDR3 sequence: CATHRDRGRTTISGANVLTF. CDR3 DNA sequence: TGTGCCACCCACCGGGACAGGGGCCGGACTACAATCTCTGGGGCCAACGTCCTGACTTTC.

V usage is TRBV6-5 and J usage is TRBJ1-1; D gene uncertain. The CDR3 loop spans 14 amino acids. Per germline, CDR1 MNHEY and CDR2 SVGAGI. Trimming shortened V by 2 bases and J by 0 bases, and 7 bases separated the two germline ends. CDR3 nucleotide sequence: TGTGCCAGCAGTTACCGGGGTTTGAACACTGAAGCTTTCTTT. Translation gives CASSYRGLNTEAFF.

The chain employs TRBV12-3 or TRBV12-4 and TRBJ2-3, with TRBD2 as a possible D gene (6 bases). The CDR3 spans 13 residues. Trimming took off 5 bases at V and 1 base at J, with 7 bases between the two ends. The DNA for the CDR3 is TGTGCCAGCAGTCGGAGGGGCACAGATACGCAGTATTTT. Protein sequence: CASSRRGTDTQYF.

DNA of the CDR3: TGTGCCAGCAGCGTAGGGACAGGAGGACCTAACTATGGCTACACCTTC. Its protein product is CASSVGTGGPNYGYTF. V usage is TRBV9 and J usage is TRBJ1-2; 7 bases align to TRBD1. Germline lookup yields CDR1 SGDLS and CDR2 YYNGEE. The V gene end was trimmed by 0 bases and the J gene end by 0 bases; junction bases not matched to a gene: 5. The CDR3 totals 16 residues.